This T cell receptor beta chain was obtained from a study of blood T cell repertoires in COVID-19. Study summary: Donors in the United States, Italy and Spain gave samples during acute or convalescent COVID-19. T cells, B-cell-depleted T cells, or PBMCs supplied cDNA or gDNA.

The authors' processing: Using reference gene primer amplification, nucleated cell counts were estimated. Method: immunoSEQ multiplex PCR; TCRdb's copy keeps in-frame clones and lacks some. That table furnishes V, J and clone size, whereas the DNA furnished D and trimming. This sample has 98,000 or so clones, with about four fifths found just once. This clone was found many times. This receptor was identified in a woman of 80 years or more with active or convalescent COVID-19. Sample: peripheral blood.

This chain's CDR3 is CASSRDGTGYPEQFF. CDR3 sequence (DNA): TGTGCCAGCAGCCGAGACGGGACAGGGTACCCTGAGCAGTTCTTC. J is TRBJ2-1 and V is TRBV7-9, with 9 bases lining up with TRBD1. The CDR3 covers 15 residues. V trimming: 5 bases; J trimming: 9 bases; junction bases outside the gene matches: 11. The germline gives CDR1 SEHNR, CDR2 FQNEAQ (reference sequence). Variable domain in full (rest from reference TRBV7-9 and TRBJ2-1): DTGVSQNPRHKITKRGQNVTFRCDPISEHNRLYWYRQTLGQGPEFLTYFQNEAQLEKSRLLSDRFSAERPKGSFSTLEIQRTEQGDSAMYLCASSRDGTGYPEQFFGPGTRLTVL.